This TCR beta chain emerged from a study of shared clonotypes between healthy human individuals. Repertoires were generated with immunoSEQ multiplex PCR, while TCRdb's copy carries only in-frame clones and drops some. The data contain around 1.9 million clones, about 93% of them singletons. Per germline, CDR1 SGHVS and CDR2 FQNEAQ. Between the trimmed V and J ends, which lost 4 bases and 0 bases, there was a span of 22 bases. CDR3 length: 19 residues. Selected positively for CCR7 and CD45RO-negative, naive CD8 cells excluded terminally differentiated effector memory CD45RA+ cells. The V call is TRBV7-8, the J call TRBJ1-3; D not resolved. The sequence was collected from a young man in good health. Some clones in this sample may be carry-over from other donors' samples. Sequenced: naive CD8+ T cells from PBMCs. The CDR3 is CASSSQINPLIVSGNTIYF. CDR3 DNA sequence: TGTGCCAGCAGCTCGCAGATTAATCCGCTTATAGTCTCTGGAAACACCATATATTTT.